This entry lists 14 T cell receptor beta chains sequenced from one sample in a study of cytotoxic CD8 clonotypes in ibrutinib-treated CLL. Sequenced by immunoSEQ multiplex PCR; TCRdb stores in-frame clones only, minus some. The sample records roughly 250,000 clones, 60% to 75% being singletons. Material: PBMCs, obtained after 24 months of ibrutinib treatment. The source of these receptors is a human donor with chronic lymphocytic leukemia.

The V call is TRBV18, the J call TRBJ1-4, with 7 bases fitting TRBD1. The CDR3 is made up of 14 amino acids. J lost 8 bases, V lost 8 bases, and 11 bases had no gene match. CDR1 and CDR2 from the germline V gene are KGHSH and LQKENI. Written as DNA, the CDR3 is TGTGCCAGCGCCCTCACAGGGGCGAAAGAAAAACTGTTTTTT. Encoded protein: CASALTGAKEKLFF.

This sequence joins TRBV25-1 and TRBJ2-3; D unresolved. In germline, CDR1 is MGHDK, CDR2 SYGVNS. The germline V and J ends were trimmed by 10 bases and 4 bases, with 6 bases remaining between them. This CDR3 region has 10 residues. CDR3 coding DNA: TGTGCCACTCGGGCAGATACGCAGTATTTT. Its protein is CATRADTQYF.

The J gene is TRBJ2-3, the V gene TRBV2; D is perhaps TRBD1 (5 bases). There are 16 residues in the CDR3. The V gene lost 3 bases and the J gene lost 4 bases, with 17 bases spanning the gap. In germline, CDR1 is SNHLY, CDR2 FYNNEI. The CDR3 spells CASSEGRALGPDTQYF. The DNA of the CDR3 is TGTGCCAGCAGTGAGGGGCGTGCCCTGGGCCCAGATACGCAGTATTTT. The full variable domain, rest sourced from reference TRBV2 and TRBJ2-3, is EPEVTQTPSHQVTQMGQEVILRCVPISNHLYFYWYRQILGQKVEFLVSFYNNEISEKSEIFDDQFSVERPDGSNFTLKIRSTKLEDSAMYFCASSEGRALGPDTQYFGPGTRLTVL.

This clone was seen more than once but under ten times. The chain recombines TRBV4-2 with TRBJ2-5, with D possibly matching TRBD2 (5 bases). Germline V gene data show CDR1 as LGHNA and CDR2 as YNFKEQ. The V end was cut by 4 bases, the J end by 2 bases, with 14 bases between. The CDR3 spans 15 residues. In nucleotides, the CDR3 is TGTGCCAGCAGCCCCAGAGCGGAAGATCAAGAGACCCAGTACTTC. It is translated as CASSPRAEDQETQYF.

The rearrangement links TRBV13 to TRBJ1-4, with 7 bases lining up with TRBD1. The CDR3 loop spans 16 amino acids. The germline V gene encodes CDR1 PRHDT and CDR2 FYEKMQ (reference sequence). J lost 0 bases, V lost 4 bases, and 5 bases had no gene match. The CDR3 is CASSYRDRATNEKLFF. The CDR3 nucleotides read TGTGCCAGCAGCTACCGGGACAGAGCAACTAATGAAAAACTGTTTTTT. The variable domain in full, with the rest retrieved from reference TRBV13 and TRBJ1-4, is AAGVIQSPRHLIKEKRETATLKCYPIPRHDTVYWYQQGPGQDPQFLISFYEKMQSDKGSIPDRFSAQQFSDYHSELNMSSLELGDSALYFCASSYRDRATNEKLFFGSGTQLSVL.

The CDR3 reads CASSIRGNTEAFF. The CDR3 DNA is TGTGCCAGCAGTATCAGGGGAAACACTGAAGCTTTCTTT. The chain carries TRBV5-8 and TRBJ1-1; weak D call: TRBD1 (6 bases). The ends were cut back, 5 bases at V and 2 bases at J, with 10 bases in the middle. The CDR3 has 13 amino acids. Germline CDR1 SGHTS, CDR2 YDEGEE.

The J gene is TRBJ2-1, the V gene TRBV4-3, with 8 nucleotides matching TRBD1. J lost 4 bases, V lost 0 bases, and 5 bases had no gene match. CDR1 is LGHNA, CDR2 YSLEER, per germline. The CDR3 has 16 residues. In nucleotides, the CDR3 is TGCGCCAGCAGCCAAGATTTCACAGGGGGATACAATGAGCAGTTCTTC. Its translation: CASSQDFTGGYNEQFF.

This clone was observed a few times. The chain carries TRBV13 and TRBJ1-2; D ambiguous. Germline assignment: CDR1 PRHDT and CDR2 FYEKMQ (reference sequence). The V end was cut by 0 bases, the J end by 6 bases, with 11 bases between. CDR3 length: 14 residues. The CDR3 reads CASSLGVGADGYTF. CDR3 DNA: TGTGCCAGCAGCTTAGGTGTAGGTGCGGATGGCTACACCTTC.

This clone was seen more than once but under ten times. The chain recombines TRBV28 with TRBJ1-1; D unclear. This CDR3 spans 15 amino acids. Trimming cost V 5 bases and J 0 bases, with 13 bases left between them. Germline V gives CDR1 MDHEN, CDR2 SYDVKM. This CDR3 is CASSPLGTVNTEAFF. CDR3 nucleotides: TGTGCCAGCAGTCCCCTCGGAACAGTGAACACTGAAGCTTTCTTT.

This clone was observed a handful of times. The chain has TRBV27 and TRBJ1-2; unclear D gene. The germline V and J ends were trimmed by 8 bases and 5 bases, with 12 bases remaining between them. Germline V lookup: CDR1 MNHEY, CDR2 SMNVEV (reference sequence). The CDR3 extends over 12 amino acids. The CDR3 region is CASSSGLYGYTF. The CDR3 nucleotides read TGTGCCAGCTCGAGCGGTCTATATGGCTACACCTTC.

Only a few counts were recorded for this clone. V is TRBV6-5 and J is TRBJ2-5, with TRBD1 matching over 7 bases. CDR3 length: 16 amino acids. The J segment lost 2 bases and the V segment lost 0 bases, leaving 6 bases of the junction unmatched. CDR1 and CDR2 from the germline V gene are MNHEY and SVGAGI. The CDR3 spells CASSYSISGGQETQYF. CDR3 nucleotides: TGTGCCAGCAGTTACTCGATATCAGGGGGACAAGAGACCCAGTACTTC.

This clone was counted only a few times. The CDR3: CASSQEGRKTQYF. The CDR3 nucleotides read TGTGCCAGCAGCCAAGAAGGCAGAAAGACCCAGTACTTC. The chain links TRBV4-2 to TRBJ2-5; the D is unclear. CDR3 size: 13 residues. From germline, CDR1 is LGHNA and CDR2 YNFKEQ. V lost 0 bases to trimming and J lost 6 bases, with 8 bases between them.

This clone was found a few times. The CDR3 is CSGYRAGNTEAFF. As DNA, the CDR3 is TGCAGCGGGTACAGGGCTGGGAACACTGAAGCTTTCTTT. The V gene is TRBV29-1, the J gene TRBJ1-1, with D possibly TRBD1 on 6 matching bases. V gave up 7 bases and J gave up 1 base, with 13 bases separating them. Looked up from germline, CDR1 is SQVTM and CDR2 is ANQGSEA. The CDR3 loop spans 13 amino acids.

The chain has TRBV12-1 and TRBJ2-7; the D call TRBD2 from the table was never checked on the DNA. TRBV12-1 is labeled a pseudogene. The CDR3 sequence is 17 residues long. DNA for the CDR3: TGTGCCAGCAGCTTCCCTCCGGGACTAGCGGGACGGGGCGAGCAGTACTTC. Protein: CASSFPPGLAGRGEQYF.